Below are 6 T cell receptor beta chains sequenced from a single sample in a study of blood T cell repertoires in COVID-19. Method: immunoSEQ multiplex PCR; TCRdb's copy keeps in-frame clones and lacks some. The repertoire consists of around 280,000 clones, with roughly nine tenths occurring once and the leading ten covering roughly 2.2%. Sequencing was done on a sample of peripheral blood. The receptors derive from a woman aged 45 to 65 who had recovered from COVID-19.

The genes are TRBV3-1 (or the pseudogene TRBV3-2) and TRBJ2-5, with 8 bases that match TRBD2. Germline assignment: CDR1 LGHDT and CDR2 YNNKEL (reference sequence). With V trimmed by 0 bases and J by 2 bases, 5 bases remained unmatched. CDR3 length: 16 amino acids. This CDR3 reads CASSQELAERQETQYF. CDR3 sequence (DNA): TGTGCCAGCAGCCAAGAACTAGCGGAAAGGCAAGAGACCCAGTACTTC.

V and J are TRBV27 and TRBJ2-7, with 11 positions matching TRBD1. The trim removed 6 bases at V and 1 base at J, leaving 5 bases unmatched. Germline lookup yields CDR1 MNHEY and CDR2 SMNVEV (reference sequence). This CDR3 region has 15 residues. CDR3 region: CASRAGTGGSYEQYF. For the CDR3, the DNA is TGTGCCAGCAGAGCCGGGACAGGGGGATCCTACGAGCAGTACTTC.

This chain links TRBV4-2 with TRBJ2-5; 10 bases match TRBD2. The CDR3 totals 15 residues. With V trimmed by 0 bases and J by 5 bases, 3 bases remained unmatched. CDR1 and CDR2 from the germline V gene are LGHNA and YNFKEQ. The CDR3 DNA follows: TGTGCCAGCAGCCAAGATCCGACTAGCGGGGAGACCCAGTACTTC. Its translation is CASSQDPTSGETQYF.

The chain uses TRBV6-5 and TRBJ1-1; D possibly corresponds to TRBD1 (5 bases). Germline values: CDR1 MNHEY, CDR2 SVGAGI. The CDR3 is 14 amino acids. Deletions cut 5 bases from V and 0 bases from J, with 10 bases between. In nucleotides, the CDR3 is TGTGCCAGCAGTCCGACAGAAATGAACACTGAAGCTTTCTTT. Protein: CASSPTEMNTEAFF.

The chain couples TRBV5-6 to TRBJ1-2; a weak D match, TRBD1 (6 bases). Germline assignment: CDR1 SGHDT and CDR2 YYEEEE. The CDR3 covers 12 residues. Trimming left V 6 bases short and J 6 bases short, with 12 bases between. The CDR3 bases are TGTGCCAGCAACACAGGGTTCCATGGCTACACCTTC. This gives the protein CASNTGFHGYTF.

The J gene is TRBJ2-1, the V gene TRBV28; D is unresolved. This CDR3 region has 12 residues. Germline V lookup: CDR1 MDHEN, CDR2 SYDVKM. V lost 8 bases and J lost 0, with 5 bases in between. The CDR3: CASRSSYNEQFF. In DNA, the CDR3 is TGTGCCAGCCGGAGCTCCTACAATGAGCAGTTCTTC. The variable domain in full, with the rest retrieved from reference TRBV28 and TRBJ2-1, is DVKVTQSSRYLVKRTGEKVFLECVQDMDHENMFWYRQDPGLGLRLIYFSYDVKMKEKGDIPEGYSVSREKKERFSLILESASTNQTSMYLCASRSSYNEQFFGPGTRLTVL.